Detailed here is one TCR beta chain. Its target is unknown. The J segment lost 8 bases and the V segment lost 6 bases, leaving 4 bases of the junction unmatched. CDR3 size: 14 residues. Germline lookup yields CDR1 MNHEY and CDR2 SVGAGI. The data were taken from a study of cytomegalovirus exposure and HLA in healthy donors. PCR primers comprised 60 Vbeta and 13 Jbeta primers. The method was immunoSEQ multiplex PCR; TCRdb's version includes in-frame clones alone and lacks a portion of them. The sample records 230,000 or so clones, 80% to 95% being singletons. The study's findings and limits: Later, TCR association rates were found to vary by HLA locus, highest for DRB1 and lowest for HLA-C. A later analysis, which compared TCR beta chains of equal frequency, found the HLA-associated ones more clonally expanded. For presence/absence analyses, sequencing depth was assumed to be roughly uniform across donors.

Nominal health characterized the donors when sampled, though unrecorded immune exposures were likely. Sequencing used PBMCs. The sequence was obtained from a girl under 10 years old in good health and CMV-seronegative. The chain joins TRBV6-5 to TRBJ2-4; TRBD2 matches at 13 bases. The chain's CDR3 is CASRRGTSGDIQYF. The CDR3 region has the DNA TGTGCCAGCAGAAGAGGGACTAGCGGGGACATTCAGTACTTC.